These 25 T cell receptor beta chains were sequenced from one sample in a study of vaccination and CD4 T cells after COVID-19. Noted treatment: roughly ten-day PBMC culture with coronavirus spike peptide pools or control peptides (ViraFEST assay). Their antigens remain unidentified. Sequencing of the DNA from cultured CD4+ T cells was carried out with the Oncomine TCR Beta short-read assay. TCRdb re-called the PCR reads through MiXCR, storing one row per CDR3 protein. Of 15,000 to 20,000 distinct CDR3 sequences in the sample, around 80% were seen once. The sequencing here drew on CD4+ T cells from blood, cultured in vitro, taken after SARS-CoV-2 vaccination. The receptor set was obtained from a human donor who received a COVID-19 vaccine.

This rearrangement joins TRBV27 to TRBJ1-6; D possibly corresponds to TRBD1 (6 bases). The CDR3 runs to 16 residues. Germline V gene data show CDR1 as MNHEY and CDR2 as SMNVEV (reference sequence). Trimming left V 6 bases short and J 4 bases short, with 16 bases between. For the CDR3, the DNA is TGTGCCAGCAGGTCGAGGGCAGGGGAGTATAATTCACCCCTCCACTTT. As protein: CASRSRAGEYNSPLHF.

This chain joins TRBV4-2 and TRBJ1-1; possible D gene TRBD1, 5 bases. The V gene lost 3 bases and the J gene lost 5 bases, with 10 bases spanning the gap. Germline loops: CDR1 LGHNA, CDR2 YNFKEQ. There are 13 residues in the CDR3. The CDR3 sequence is CASSQGGLTEAFF. DNA of the CDR3: TGTGCCAGCAGCCAGGGGGGGTTGACTGAAGCTTTCTTT.

The chain joins TRBV21-1 to TRBJ1-2. TRBV21-1 is termed a pseudogene. This CDR3 has 18 residues. CDR3: CASSESGVVKLVEYGYTF. As DNA, the CDR3 is TGTGCCAGCAGCGAAAGCGGCGTTGTGAAATTAGTAGAGTATGGCTACACCTTC.

The rearrangement uses TRBV12-3 or TRBV12-4 and TRBJ1-1, with a possible D match to TRBD1 (5 bases). The V end was cut by 8 bases, the J end by 3 bases, with 22 bases between. This CDR3 is 16 amino acids long. CDR3 sequence reads: CASQVLAGGFDTEAFF. CDR3 in DNA: TGTGCCAGCCAAGTATTAGCGGGGGGATTCGACACTGAAGCTTTCTTT.

V and J are TRBV19 and TRBJ1-5; D not resolved. The germline V and J ends were trimmed by 3 bases and 6 bases, with 15 bases remaining between them. Germline CDR1 reads LNHDA; CDR2 reads SQIVND (reference sequence). This CDR3 is built from 15 residues. The CDR3 coding sequence is TGTGCCAGTAGTATCGAGGTCTCACCGGGTCAGCCCCAGCATTTT. This sequence encodes CASSIEVSPGQPQHF.

The rearrangement uses TRBV18 and TRBJ2-3; unclear D gene. This CDR3 region has 16 residues. The germline CDR1 and CDR2 sequences are KGHSH and LQKENI. V lost 2 bases and J lost 0, with 12 bases in between. CDR3 bases: TGTGCCAGCTCACCAGAAGCGAAAATTAGCACAGATACGCAGTATTTT. Residues: CASSPEAKISTDTQYF.

This rearrangement joins TRBV5-1 to TRBJ1-1, with D possibly matching TRBD1 (6 bases). There are 15 residues in the CDR3. CDR1 and CDR2 from the germline V gene are SGHRS and YFSETQ. The germline V and J ends were trimmed by 6 bases and 3 bases, with 18 bases remaining between them. CDR3 nucleotides: TGCGCCAGCACCTGGCGTGTGGGGGGCCACACTGAAGCTTTCTTT. Its protein product is CASTWRVGGHTEAFF.

The genes are TRBV7-2 and TRBJ1-1; 8 positions agree with TRBD1. The V segment lost 5 bases and the J segment 6 bases; nucleotides outside the gene matches: 14. The CDR3 contains 16 residues. Germline loops: CDR1 SGHTA, CDR2 FQGNSA. CDR3: CASSPRGRQGSPEAFF. CDR3 nucleotides: TGTGCCAGCAGCCCTAGGGGGCGACAGGGGAGCCCTGAAGCTTTCTTT.

The chain employs TRBV5-6 and TRBJ2-3; TRBD2 aligns across 10 bases. V gave up 2 bases and J gave up 2 bases; unmatched junction bases: 2. The length of the CDR3 is 15 residues. CDR1 is SGHDT and CDR2 is YYEEEE in the germline V gene. CDR3 loop: CASSFLAGDTDTQYF. The CDR3 nucleotides read TGTGCCAGCAGCTTTCTAGCGGGGGACACAGATACGCAGTATTTT.

This clonotype occurred a few times. The V and J genes are TRBV6-5 and TRBJ1-5; maybe TRBD1 (6 bases). Per the germline V gene, CDR1 is MNHEY and CDR2 is SVGAGI. This CDR3 is built from 15 residues. V was trimmed by 3 bases and J by 4 bases, leaving 13 bases between them. The CDR3 DNA is TGTGCCAGCAGTTATAACAGGGCATCGAATCAGCCCCAGCATTTT. Its translation is CASSYNRASNQPQHF.

This clonotype was counted a single time. The rearrangement joins TRBV20-1 to TRBJ1-5; D gene unclear. Per the germline V gene, CDR1 is DFQATT and CDR2 is SNEGSKA (reference sequence). This CDR3 comprises 14 residues. V shed 1 base and J shed 0 bases, with 7 bases lying between them. In DNA, the CDR3 is TGCAGTGCTAGAGTAGGCGCTAGCAATCAGCCCCAGCATTTT. Protein: CSARVGASNQPQHF.

Concerning this clonotype itself: At one of its ends the junction is not consistent with the germline gene, which may arise from a read error. The DNA for the CDR3 is TGTGCCACCAGTGATTTTCCCGGCAGGGGGCTCAATCAGACCCAGCATTTT. Encoded protein: CATSDFPGRGLNQTQHF. This chain joins TRBV24-1 and TRBJ1-5, with TRBD1 identical over 8 bases. The CDR3 has 17 amino acids. From germline, CDR1 is KGHDR and CDR2 SFDVKD.

In DNA form, the CDR3 reads TGTGCCAGTAGCCAGGGGAGGGGCTATGGCTACACCTTC. It encodes CASSQGRGYGYTF. The chain recombines TRBV19 with TRBJ1-2; D possibly corresponds to TRBD1 (6 bases). V dropped 6 bases and J dropped 4 bases, with 12 bases sitting between them. The CDR3 has 13 amino acids. Germline CDR1 LNHDA, CDR2 SQIVND (reference sequence).

This clonotype has just a few counts. This chain joins TRBV7-2 and TRBJ1-6; D call uncertain. The CDR3 runs 15 residues. Germline V gene lookup returns CDR1 SGHTA and CDR2 FQGNSA. V lost 1 base and J 1 base, leaving 5 bases between the germline ends. Here the CDR3 reads CASSLGSSYNSPLHF. CDR3 bases: TGTGCCAGCAGCTTAGGGAGTTCCTATAATTCACCCCTCCACTTT.

CDR3 region: CASSLNRAANEKLFF. The CDR3 nucleotides are TGTGCCAGCAGCCTTAACAGGGCGGCTAATGAAAAACTGTTTTTT. This rearrangement joins TRBV6-1 to TRBJ1-4; tentative D call: TRBD1 (6 bases). The CDR3 loop spans 15 amino acids. Deletions cut 6 bases from V and 3 bases from J, with 14 bases between. The germline CDR1 and CDR2 sequences are MNHNS and SASEGT.

This clonotype ranks as large (0.1 to 1%). The chain couples TRBV6-1 to TRBJ2-7, with D perhaps assigned TRBD1 or TRBD2 (5 bases each). The CDR3 spans 15 residues. With 6 bases removed from V and 3 bases from J, the gap between germline ends came to 18 bases. Looked up from germline, CDR1 is MNHNS and CDR2 is SASEGT. CDR3 bases: TGTGCCAGCAGACGCCAGACGGGACCAAACTACGAGCAGTACTTC. This codes for CASRRQTGPNYEQYF.

The gene calls are TRBV20-1 and TRBJ1-1, with D possibly being TRBD1 (5 bases). CDR1 DFQATT and CDR2 SNEGSKA come from the germline V gene (reference sequence). Between the trimmed V and J ends, which lost 6 bases and 0 bases, there was a span of 17 bases. The length of the CDR3 is 15 residues. CDR3 residues: CSALTPQGMNTEAFF. The CDR3 DNA reads as TGCAGTGCCCTGACCCCCCAGGGTATGAACACTGAAGCTTTCTTT.

V is TRBV10-2 and J is TRBJ2-5, with TRBD2 identical over 14 bases. The trim removed 2 bases at V and 5 bases at J, leaving 4 bases unmatched. CDR3 length: 16 amino acids. Germline V gene sequence: CDR1 WSHSY, CDR2 SAAADI. CDR3 sequence: CASSEPRTSGGETQYF. As DNA, the CDR3 is TGCGCCAGCAGTGAGCCCCGGACTAGCGGGGGGGAGACCCAGTACTTC.

This chain connects TRBV6-1 to TRBJ1-5; 7 bases are a match to TRBD1. Trimming took 7 bases from V and 4 from J; bases not matched to a gene: 4. Germline assignment: CDR1 MNHNS and CDR2 SASEGT. The CDR3 runs 13 residues. CDR3 sequence (DNA): TGTGCCAGCACCCAGGGACAGAATCAGCCCCAGCATTTT. Translating gives CASTQGQNQPQHF.

In its sample, this clonotype was seen once. Because the CDR3's place on the DNA is in doubt, the DNA is left out and the CDR3 is given as listed by TCRdb. Here the CDR3 reads CASSLWGGGSTGELFF. The chain links TRBV21-1 to TRBJ2-2; the DNA was not compared with TRBD1, the D call given in the table. TRBV21-1 corresponds to a pseudogene. Counting both end residues, the CDR3 totals 16 amino acids.

V usage is TRBV2 and J usage is TRBJ1-2; 7 nucleotides match TRBD1. Losses at the gene ends were 7 bases for V and 3 bases for J; bases not matched to a gene: 5. Germline CDR1 is SNHLY and CDR2 is FYNNEI. The CDR3 contains 13 residues. The CDR3: CASTLGQYYGYTF. Here the CDR3 DNA reads TGTGCCAGCACCTTGGGACAGTACTATGGCTACACCTTC.

The sample holds a few counts of this clonotype. The V gene is TRBV20-1, the J gene TRBJ1-1; the D gene is possibly TRBD1 (6 bases). The CDR3 has 13 amino acids. Germline values: CDR1 DFQATT, CDR2 SNEGSKA (reference sequence). V was shortened by 5 bases and J by 4 bases, with 14 bases between the two germline ends. CDR3 region: CSASQGRGTEAFF. CDR3 in DNA: TGCAGTGCTTCACAGGGCAGAGGCACTGAAGCTTTCTTT.

V gene TRBV7-2 combines with J gene TRBJ1-5, with unresolved D. The CDR3 runs to 14 residues. The germline gives CDR1 SGHTA, CDR2 FQGNSA. V lost 3 bases to trimming and J lost 2 bases, with 8 bases between them. The CDR3 DNA follows: TGTGCCAGCAGCTTTGAATGGGGCAATCAGCCCCAGCATTTT. Protein: CASSFEWGNQPQHF.

This clonotype was seen a single time. The J gene is TRBJ1-5, the V gene TRBV6-1, with D possibly matching TRBD1 (6 bases). Trimming took 1 base from V and 2 from J, leaving 9 bases between them. The germline CDR1 and CDR2 sequences are MNHNS and SASEGT. CDR3 length: 15 residues. The CDR3 DNA follows: TGTGCCAGCAGTGAAGGGGCAGGGGGCAATCAGCCCCAGCATTTT. Protein sequence: CASSEGAGGNQPQHF.

This chain uses TRBV30 with TRBJ1-2; 8 bases are shared with TRBD1. Trimming at V came to 1 base and at J to 4 bases, leaving 2 bases not matched to a gene. The CDR3 has 13 residues. CDR1 GTSNPN and CDR2 SVGIG come from the germline V gene (reference sequence). This CDR3 reads CAWSAGTGYGYTF. CDR3 DNA sequence: TGTGCCTGGAGTGCCGGGACAGGCTATGGCTACACCTTC.